This TCR beta chain was recorded in a study of blood T cell repertoires in COVID-19. Study-wide background: Sources were T cells, B-cell-depleted T cells, or PBMCs; the material itself was cDNA or gDNA.

The participants were between about 18 and 90 years old and came from about two dozen US areas. Of note for this clone: A read error may account for a junction end that differs from germline.

Profiled with immunoSEQ multiplex PCR; TCRdb holds only in-frame clones, not every one. The sample gives tens of thousands of clones, approximately 90% of which show up once; 10% is in the top ten. The germline V gene encodes CDR1 SQVTM and CDR2 ANQGSEA. CDR3 length equals 12 residues. The clonotype comes from a woman aged 40 to 50 who had recovered from COVID-19. Sequencing was done on a sample of PBMCs or T cells enriched from blood (not recorded which). The chain has TRBV29-1 and TRBJ2-3; D might be TRBD1 (5 bases). The CDR3 DNA follows: TGCAGCGCTGAAACAGGTGGGGATACGCAGTATTTT. Protein: CSAETGGDTQYF.